A single sample gave rise to the 21 T cell receptor beta chains below, sequenced in a study of blood T cell repertoires in COVID-19. Using immunoSEQ multiplex PCR, the repertoire was profiled, and TCRdb retains in-frame clones only, with some absent. Seen here are about 190,000 clones, roughly 88% observed once, and the top ten hold 5.6%. Sequencing was performed on PBMCs or T cells enriched from blood (not recorded which). Receptor source: a man between 40 and 49 years old with acute COVID-19.

The chain carries TRBV2 and TRBJ1-1, with a possible D match to TRBD1 (5 bases). CDR1 is SNHLY, CDR2 FYNNEI, per germline. V lost 5 bases and J 3 bases, leaving 16 bases between the germline ends. CDR3 size: 15 residues. Here the CDR3 reads CASSRGRAGDTEAFF. The CDR3 region has the DNA TGTGCCAGCAGTAGGGGCCGCGCGGGGGACACTGAAGCTTTCTTT.

The rearrangement uses TRBV7-9 and TRBJ2-1; D is ambiguous. The germline V and J ends were trimmed by 6 bases and 2 bases, with 17 bases remaining between them. CDR3 length: 16 residues. Germline V CDR1 and CDR2: SEHNR, FQNEAQ (reference sequence). The CDR3 is CASRQSGSLAYNEQFF. CDR3 nucleotides: TGTGCCAGCAGACAATCCGGGTCCCTCGCCTACAATGAGCAGTTCTTC.

The genes are TRBV27 and TRBJ1-1; TRBD1 agrees at 10 bases. Germline values: CDR1 MNHEY, CDR2 SMNVEV (reference sequence). The CDR3 sequence is 13 residues long. V gave up 6 bases and J gave up 6 bases; unmatched junction bases: 4. The CDR3 nucleotides read TGTGCCAGCAGGGGACAGGGGTCTTCTGAAGCTTTCTTT. Amino acids: CASRGQGSSEAFF.

This rearrangement joins TRBV20-1 to TRBJ1-4; no definite D call. Trimming removed 3 bases at V and 4 bases at J, with 9 bases between. Per germline, CDR1 DFQATT and CDR2 SNEGSKA (reference sequence). The CDR3 is 13 residues long. The CDR3 sequence is CSASGRGNEKLFF. CDR3 bases: TGCAGTGCTAGTGGGCGGGGTAATGAAAAACTGTTTTTT.

The rearrangement links TRBV5-8 to TRBJ2-7, with no clear D. Between the trimmed V and J ends, which lost 2 bases and 6 bases, there was a span of 9 bases. Germline lookup yields CDR1 SGHTS and CDR2 YDEGEE. The CDR3 spans 12 residues. DNA of the CDR3: TGTGCCAGCAGCTTCTCCCCCTTCGAGCAGTACTTC. Its protein is CASSFSPFEQYF.

The rearrangement uses TRBV19 and TRBJ1-3; possible D gene TRBD1, 5 bases. Trimming pared 7 bases from V and 3 bases from J, leaving 13 bases between. This CDR3 has 14 amino acids. Germline CDR1 is LNHDA and CDR2 is SQIVND (reference sequence). The DNA for the CDR3 is TGTGCCAGTACCCCGGGGGATCTTGGAAACACCATATATTTT. Protein product: CASTPGDLGNTIYF.

The chain links TRBV19 to TRBJ1-2; D perhaps matches TRBD1 (6 bases). This CDR3 comprises 13 residues. The germline V gene has CDR1 LNHDA and CDR2 SQIVND (reference sequence). V shed 10 bases and J shed 4 bases, with 16 bases lying between them. The CDR3 bases are TGTGCCACTGCTGAAGGGACATTCTATGGCTACACCTTC. As protein: CATAEGTFYGYTF.

This clone was seen once. The rearrangement joins TRBV27 to TRBJ2-3, with D perhaps TRBD2 (6 bases). The V end lost 2 bases, the J end lost 4 bases, and 7 bases lay between the germline ends. This CDR3 comprises 13 residues. Germline CDR1 MNHEY, CDR2 SMNVEV (reference sequence). The CDR3 here is CASSLGDSDTQYF. DNA of the CDR3: TGTGCCAGCAGTTTAGGGGACTCAGATACGCAGTATTTT.

CDR3 amino acids: CAIRRGQGKVVAFF. Written as DNA, the CDR3 is TGTGCCATCAGGAGGGGACAGGGGAAAGTGGTAGCTTTCTTT. The V call is TRBV10-3, the J call TRBJ1-1; 10 positions match TRBD1. The V gene end was trimmed by 6 bases and the J gene end by 10 bases; junction bases not matched to a gene: 11. This CDR3 has 14 amino acids. Looked up from germline, CDR1 is ENHRY and CDR2 is SYGVKD.

The chain recombines TRBV7-9 with TRBJ1-2; the match to TRBD1 covers 9 bases. Unmatched junction bases numbered 9, after V lost 5 bases and J lost 5 bases. Germline V gene sequence: CDR1 SEHNR, CDR2 FQNEAQ (reference sequence). The CDR3 consists of 15 residues. The CDR3 region has the DNA TGTGCCAGCAGCAGCGCCGGGACAGGGACGTATGGCTACACCTTC. Its translation is CASSSAGTGTYGYTF.

This chain joins TRBV28 and TRBJ1-4, with D possibly TRBD1 on 5 matching bases. The CDR3 covers 16 residues. V was cut by 1 base and J by 1 base, with 10 bases left in between. The V gene's germline CDR1 is MDHEN and CDR2 SYDVKM. Here the CDR3 reads CASSLLGRGTNEKLFF. In nucleotides, the CDR3 is TGTGCCAGCAGTTTATTGGGGAGGGGAACTAATGAAAAACTGTTTTTT.

The CDR3 sequence: CASSASGLAGVKYF. CDR3 nucleotide sequence: TGTGCCAGCAGCGCATCCGGACTAGCGGGAGTTAAGTACTTC. The chain employs TRBV9 and TRBJ2-7; TRBD2 agrees at 13 bases. The CDR3 is 14 residues long. Germline V gives CDR1 SGDLS, CDR2 YYNGEE. The V and J ends lost 3 bases and 11 bases, in that order; junction bases with no gene match: 8.

This clone was recorded a few times. The CDR3 region is CASSFPGVGTGINQPQHF. CDR3 coding DNA: TGTGCCAGCAGTTTCCCCGGGGTGGGGACAGGTATCAATCAGCCCCAGCATTTT. The genes are TRBV28 and TRBJ1-5, with TRBD1 identical over 8 bases. V lost 3 bases and J lost 3; bases outside the gene matches: 13. Germline assignment: CDR1 MDHEN and CDR2 SYDVKM. This CDR3 spans 18 amino acids.

This chain joins TRBV5-1 and TRBJ2-7; the D gene is possibly TRBD1 (5 bases). CDR1 is SGHRS and CDR2 is YFSETQ in the germline V gene. This CDR3 has 16 amino acids. The V and J ends lost 3 bases and 2 bases respectively, with 18 bases between them. CDR3 nucleotide sequence: TGCGCCAGCAGCTCCAAGTGGCCCCAGGGAACCTACGAGCAGTACTTC. Encoded protein: CASSSKWPQGTYEQYF.

The rearrangement links TRBV27 to TRBJ2-3; D is unclear. CDR1 is MNHEY, CDR2 SMNVEV, per germline (reference sequence). The CDR3 totals 12 residues. The germline V and J ends were trimmed by 6 bases and 6 bases, with 10 bases remaining between them. CDR3 region: CASSLTLDTQYF. The CDR3 nucleotides are TGTGCCAGCAGCCTAACCCTGGATACGCAGTATTTT.

This sequence joins TRBV7-3 and TRBJ2-3; D ambiguous. Germline V gene data show CDR1 as SGHTA and CDR2 as FQGTGA. CDR3 length: 14 residues. V was clipped by 4 bases and J by 6 bases, with 14 bases between them. CDR3 loop: CASSSQARRDTQYF. Written as DNA, the CDR3 is TGTGCCAGCAGCTCCCAAGCCCGGCGGGATACGCAGTATTTT. The full variable domain, in which reference TRBV7-3 and TRBJ2-3 provide the parts outside the CDR3, is GAGVSQTPSNKVTEKGKYVELRCDPISGHTALYWYRQSLGQGPEFLIYFQGTGAADDSGLPNDRFFAVRPEGSVSTLKIQRTERGDSAVYLCASSSQARRDTQYFGPGTRLTVL.

The chain uses TRBV7-3 and TRBJ2-2; no clear D. V was clipped by 6 bases and J by 4 bases, with 12 bases between them. CDR3 length: 14 amino acids. CDR1 SGHTA and CDR2 FQGTGA come from the germline V gene. CDR3 amino acids: CASRRQGLTGELFF. In DNA, the CDR3 is TGTGCCAGCAGACGACAAGGCCTCACCGGGGAGCTGTTTTTT.

The rearrangement uses TRBV7-3 and TRBJ2-2, with D perhaps matching TRBD2 (5 bases). The CDR3 covers 19 residues. Deletions cut 4 bases from V and 4 bases from J, with 25 bases between. CDR1 and CDR2 from the germline V gene are SGHTA and FQGTGA. The CDR3: CASSSTPLMRARGTGELFF. As DNA, the CDR3 is TGTGCCAGCAGCTCCACACCCCTAATGAGGGCGCGTGGCACCGGGGAGCTGTTTTTT.

This clone occurred once. The chain links TRBV5-4 to TRBJ1-5; 7 bases align to TRBD1. CDR1 is SGHNT, CDR2 YYREEE, per germline (reference sequence). Trimming took 3 bases from V and 5 from J; bases not matched to a gene: 8. The CDR3 runs 15 residues. The CDR3 is CASSSKGGGDQPQHF. The DNA of the CDR3 is TGTGCCAGCAGCTCGAAAGGGGGCGGTGATCAGCCCCAGCATTTT.

This rearrangement joins TRBV5-1 to TRBJ2-1; D call uncertain. CDR3 length: 15 amino acids. Trimming stripped 0 bases from V and 6 bases from J, with 13 bases between. Looked up from germline, CDR1 is SGHRS and CDR2 is YFSETQ. The CDR3 nucleotides read TGCGCCAGCAGCTTGGGGCTCGTGTCCGCCAATGAGCAGTTCTTC. Encoded protein: CASSLGLVSANEQFF.

V and J are TRBV18 and TRBJ2-5; 7 bases line up with TRBD1. V trimming: 5 bases; J trimming: 1 base; junction bases outside the gene matches: 7. CDR1 is KGHSH and CDR2 is LQKENI in the germline V gene. The CDR3 contains 15 residues. Here the CDR3 reads CASSTLTGLQETQYF. The CDR3 region has the DNA TGTGCCAGCTCAACACTGACAGGGCTCCAAGAGACCCAGTACTTC.